This TCR beta chain appears in the sequencing data of a study of T cells in Graves' hyperthyroidism and ophthalmopathy. This clonotype has only a few counts. Its antigen is undetermined. One end of the junction varies from germline; a read error may be responsible. The CDR3 is 12 amino acids. Germline CDR1 is SQVTM and CDR2 is ANQGSEA. Study-wide results and limits: The model's output predicted ophthalmopathy at a median of 6.5 months prior to onset. Ophthalmopathy was told apart from stable hyperthyroidism by a 13 V-J model.

It was RNA transcripts that yielded the amplified TCR beta CDR3 regions. HTBI primers were employed in a first-round RT-PCR of the TCR CDR3. TCRdb independently ran MiXCR on the multiplex PCR reads; one entry per CDR3 protein. The sample carries fewer than 650,000 distinct CDR3 sequences, 40% to 55% recorded once. The chain combines TRBV29-1 with TRBJ1-3; maybe TRBD1 (5 bases). The source material was peripheral blood or thyroid tissue (not recorded which). This clonotype was obtained from an adult woman with Graves' disease, either hyperthyroidism or ophthalmopathy (not recorded which). The CDR3 DNA sequence: TGCAGCATTTCCCTTAGGGGAAACACCATATACTTT. Protein product: CSISLRGNTIYF.